The table lists the clone carrying this TCR beta chain with many counts. The data stem from a study of T-cell reconstitution after alpha-beta-depleted transplantation in children. The V and J ends lost 0 bases and 2 bases respectively, with 14 bases between them. Germline lookup yields CDR1 SGHTA and CDR2 FQGNSA. The CDR3 sequence is 16 residues long. Unique molecular identifiers were built into the TCRbeta library. TCRdb re-called the PCR reads through MiXCR, storing one row per CDR3 protein. Among 150,000 to 200,000 distinct CDR3 sequences listed, about 6.3% were seen once. The rearrangement links TRBV7-2 to TRBJ2-7; D gene uncertain. The clonotype comes from a human donor who donated a stem cell graft to a child with Wiskott-Aldrich syndrome. This specimen consisted of PBMCs from the stem cell graft donor, obtained from the stem cell graft. The CDR3 loop reads CASSLALTQITYEQYF. CDR3 in DNA: TGTGCCAGCAGCTTAGCGCTAACGCAGATTACCTACGAGCAGTACTTC.